The 21 T cell receptor beta chains in this list originate from one sample, sequenced in a study of beta chain features in type 1 diabetes. TCRB transcripts that were expressed got sequenced, as all of the isolated RNA had been reverse transcribed. Method: immunoSEQ multiplex PCR; TCRdb's copy keeps in-frame clones and lacks some. There are 300,000 or so clones in the sample; roughly 8% occur only once, and 0.44% lies in the top ten. Input material: central memory CD4+ T cells from blood. These receptors all come from a woman aged 18 to 35 in good health.

This clone was seen more than once but under ten times. This chain connects TRBV19 to TRBJ2-6; D is possibly TRBD1 (6 bases). This CDR3 spans 14 amino acids. V was shortened by 11 bases and J by 2 bases, with 13 bases between the two germline ends. Per germline, CDR1 LNHDA and CDR2 SQIVND (reference sequence). The CDR3 coding sequence is TGTGCCGGAAAAGCAGGGGCTGGGGCCAACGTCCTGACTTTC. This translates into CAGKAGAGANVLTF.

This sequence joins TRBV18 and TRBJ2-5, with TRBD2 matching over 11 bases. The V gene's germline CDR1 is KGHSH and CDR2 LQKENI. CDR3 length: 15 residues. V lost 4 bases and J lost 5; bases outside the gene matches: 6. DNA for the CDR3: TGTGCCAGCTCACTGACTAGCGGGAATTGGGAGACCCAGTACTTC. Its protein is CASSLTSGNWETQYF.

The chain couples TRBV5-4 to TRBJ2-3, with 13 nucleotides matching TRBD2. Trimming at V came to 2 bases and at J to 2 bases, leaving 5 bases not matched to a gene. Germline assignment: CDR1 SGHNT and CDR2 YYREEE (reference sequence). The CDR3 sequence is 17 residues long. The chain's CDR3 is CASSFRLAGGDTDTQYF. DNA for the CDR3: TGTGCCAGCAGCTTCCGACTAGCGGGAGGCGACACAGATACGCAGTATTTT. Full variable domain (missing parts from reference TRBV5-4 and TRBJ2-3): ETGVTQSPTHLIKTRGQQVTLRCSSQSGHNTVSWYQQALGQGPQFIFQYYREEENGRGNFPPRFSGLQFPNYSSELNVNALELDDSALYLCASSFRLAGGDTDTQYFGPGTRLTVL.

This clone was counted many times. This chain uses TRBV13 with TRBJ2-7, with 7 bases that match TRBD1. Per the germline V gene, CDR1 is PRHDT and CDR2 is FYEKMQ (reference sequence). V shed 6 bases and J 0 bases; nucleotides not matched to a gene: 2. This CDR3 has 13 residues. CDR3 in amino acids: CASRDRTSYEQYF. The DNA for the CDR3 is TGTGCCAGCAGGGACAGGACCTCCTACGAGCAGTACTTC.

The table lists this clone with a few counts. The CDR3 DNA sequence: TGTGCCAGCAGCACCACTAGCGGCTACGAGCAGTACTTC. This encodes CASSTTSGYEQYF. V usage is TRBV7-2 and J usage is TRBJ2-7, with 8 nucleotides matching TRBD2. The trim removed 5 bases at V and 3 bases at J, leaving 3 bases unmatched. Germline V gene data show CDR1 as SGHTA and CDR2 as FQGNSA. This CDR3 comprises 13 residues.

The chain couples TRBV6-5 to TRBJ2-7; D uncertain. This CDR3 spans 16 amino acids. The germline V and J ends were trimmed by 0 bases and 4 bases, with 16 bases remaining between them. CDR1 is MNHEY, CDR2 SVGAGI, per germline. The CDR3 nucleotides read TGTGCCAGCAGTTACTCGAAGGGAAGATCTAATTACGAGCAGTACTTC. It specifies CASSYSKGRSNYEQYF.

V and J are TRBV5-4 and TRBJ2-1; tentative D call: TRBD2 (6 bases). Trimming left V 0 bases short and J 7 bases short, with 17 bases between. This CDR3 spans 16 amino acids. CDR1 is SGHNT, CDR2 YYREEE, per germline (reference sequence). CDR3 in amino acids: CASSLGPSASGNEQFF. The CDR3 nucleotides read TGTGCCAGCAGCTTGGGTCCTAGCGCCTCGGGGAATGAGCAGTTCTTC. Combining the CDR3 with reference TRBV5-4 and TRBJ2-1 gives the whole variable domain ETGVTQSPTHLIKTRGQQVTLRCSSQSGHNTVSWYQQALGQGPQFIFQYYREEENGRGNFPPRFSGLQFPNYSSELNVNALELDDSALYLCASSLGPSASGNEQFFGPGTRLTVL.

This clone was detected only a few times. The rearrangement joins TRBV6-5 to TRBJ2-1; 8 nucleotides line up with TRBD2. V was clipped by 6 bases and J by 6 bases; unmatched bases: 10. Looked up from germline, CDR1 is MNHEY and CDR2 is SVGAGI. There are 15 residues in the CDR3. DNA for the CDR3: TGTGCCAGCAGGCCCCTAGCGGGCCTTAGCAATGAGCAGTTCTTC. Its translation: CASRPLAGLSNEQFF.

The chain carries TRBV19 and TRBJ2-6; 8 nucleotides agree with TRBD1. CDR1 and CDR2 (germline): LNHDA, SQIVND (reference sequence). The CDR3 sequence is 16 residues long. The J segment lost 0 bases and the V segment lost 9 bases, leaving 7 bases of the junction unmatched. CDR3 sequence (DNA): TGTGCCAGCAGACAGGGGCTCCGCTCTGGGGCCAACGTCCTGACTTTC. It specifies CASRQGLRSGANVLTF.

In this sample, this clone turned up a few times. The V call is TRBV5-6, the J call TRBJ2-7, with no clear D. Trimming took 3 bases from V and 2 from J, leaving 15 bases between them. The CDR3 length is 15 residues. Germline V gene data show CDR1 as SGHDT and CDR2 as YYEEEE. The CDR3 loop reads CASSSQQFAAYEQYF. For the CDR3, the DNA is TGTGCCAGCAGCTCCCAGCAGTTTGCTGCCTACGAGCAGTACTTC.

This sequence joins TRBV7-2 and TRBJ1-2, with a weak D call TRBD1 (6 bases). Germline CDR1 and CDR2: SGHTA and FQGNSA. The V gene lost 3 bases and the J gene lost 4 bases, with 12 bases spanning the gap. This CDR3 contains 14 residues. The CDR3, as DNA: TGTGCCAGCAGCTTTGGAGGGGGTCCCTATGGCTACACCTTC. Translation gives CASSFGGGPYGYTF.

At least ten counts were recorded for this clone. The V and J genes are TRBV7-9 and TRBJ2-3; 9 positions match TRBD1. This CDR3 contains 14 residues. Germline CDR1 SEHNR, CDR2 FQNEAQ (reference sequence). J gave up 7 bases and V 4 bases, and 6 bases lay outside the gene matches. This CDR3 is CASSSRDRDHTQYF. CDR3 in DNA: TGTGCCAGCAGCTCCCGGGACAGGGACCATACGCAGTATTTT. The full variable domain, with the rest looked up from reference TRBV7-9 and TRBJ2-3, is DTGVSQNPRHKITKRGQNVTFRCDPISEHNRLYWYRQTLGQGPEFLTYFQNEAQLEKSRLLSDRFSAERPKGSFSTLEIQRTEQGDSAMYLCASSSRDRDHTQYFGPGTRLTVL.

This clone was counted between two and nine times. The chain is built from TRBV28 and TRBJ2-5; D not certain. The V gene lost 5 bases and the J gene lost 5 bases, with 6 bases spanning the gap. The CDR3 length is 11 residues. Germline-derived CDR1 and CDR2 are MDHEN and SYDVKM. CDR3 DNA sequence: TGTGCCAGCAGTATTTGGGAGACCCAGTACTTC. Protein sequence: CASSIWETQYF.

This clone was seen a handful of times. The chain combines TRBV4-2 with TRBJ2-7; 7 bases are a match to TRBD1. Germline-derived CDR1 and CDR2 are LGHNA and YNFKEQ. The length of the CDR3 is 15 residues. V shed 5 bases and J 3 bases; nucleotides not matched to a gene: 10. The CDR3 bases are TGTGCCAGCAGCGAGGGGACAGCAGAAAACTACGAGCAGTACTTC. Encoded protein: CASSEGTAENYEQYF.

This clone was recorded a few times. Additional DNA sequences in this sample encode the identical CDR3. The chain recombines TRBV9 with TRBJ2-1; D remains unclear. The CDR3 runs 15 residues. Germline V gene sequence: CDR1 SGDLS, CDR2 YYNGEE. Trimming pared 0 bases from V and 3 bases from J, leaving 10 bases between. The CDR3 region is CASSVEFSNYNEQFF. CDR3 coding DNA: TGTGCCAGCAGCGTAGAGTTCTCTAACTACAATGAGCAGTTCTTC.

This clone was seen only a few times. The chain has TRBV10-3 and TRBJ2-7, with D tentatively TRBD1 (6 bases). Germline values: CDR1 ENHRY, CDR2 SYGVKD. V was pared by 6 bases and J by 4 bases, with 13 bases between. The CDR3 totals 13 residues. DNA for the CDR3: TGTGCCATCAGACGACAGGCGAATTACGAGCAGTACTTC. This sequence encodes CAIRRQANYEQYF.

The J gene is TRBJ2-2, the V gene TRBV18; TRBD2 might be the D (6 bases). This CDR3 comprises 15 residues. Germline V lookup: CDR1 KGHSH, CDR2 LQKENI. The V end was cut by 3 bases, the J end by 1 base, with 9 bases between. The CDR3 region is CASSPQEGNTGELFF. The CDR3 nucleotides read TGTGCCAGCTCACCTCAGGAGGGGAACACCGGGGAGCTGTTTTTT. The whole variable domain, filled in from reference TRBV18 and TRBJ2-2, reads NAGVMQNPRHLVRRRGQEARLRCSPMKGHSHVYWYRQLPEEGLKFMVYLQKENIIDESGMPKERFSAEFPKEGPSILRIQQVVRGDSAAYFCASSPQEGNTGELFFGEGSRLTVL.

In this sample, this clone turned up a few times. The CDR3, as DNA: TGTGCCAGCAGCACCCACGATAAAGAGGCAGATACGCAGTATTTT. Translating it yields CASSTHDKEADTQYF. The genes are TRBV9 and TRBJ2-3; D gene uncertain. This CDR3 comprises 15 residues. Germline CDR1 is SGDLS and CDR2 is YYNGEE. The ends were cut back, 4 bases at V and 4 bases at J, with 16 bases in the middle.

On this clone: Being one base from a much bigger clone, this may be a read error. Other nucleotide sequences in the sample specify the same CDR3. The rearrangement links TRBV7-9 to TRBJ2-1; a weak D match, TRBD2 (5 bases). The CDR3 length is 15 residues. The V gene lost 2 bases and the J gene lost 0 bases, with 8 bases spanning the gap. Germline CDR1 and CDR2: SEHNR and FQNEAQ (reference sequence). Here the CDR3 DNA reads TGTGCCAGCAGCTTAAGCGGAAGCTCCTACAATGAGCAGTTCTTC. Protein product: CASSLSGSSYNEQFF.

This clone turned up a few times. The V call is TRBV6-6, the J call TRBJ1-2; TRBD1 matches at 7 bases. Unmatched junction bases numbered 15, after V lost 5 bases and J lost 9 bases. The CDR3 has 15 amino acids. Germline V gives CDR1 MNHNY, CDR2 SVGAGI (reference sequence). CDR3 sequence: CASSRSGGHAWSYTF. DNA of the CDR3: TGTGCCAGCAGTAGATCAGGGGGACACGCCTGGAGCTACACCTTC.

This clone appeared a few times. The V call is TRBV5-4, the J call TRBJ2-1, with TRBD1 as a possible D gene (7 bases). Per germline, CDR1 SGHNT and CDR2 YYREEE (reference sequence). Trimming pared 4 bases from V and 7 bases from J, leaving 21 bases between. The CDR3 sequence is 16 residues long. The CDR3: CASSHRRPGGLNEQFF. CDR3 sequence (DNA): TGTGCCAGCAGCCACCGTCGGCCAGGGGGGTTGAATGAGCAGTTCTTC.